This passage covers 6 T cell receptor beta chains from one sample sequenced in a study of T-cell reconstitution after alpha-beta-depleted transplantation in children. Unique molecular identifiers tagged the TCRbeta library. TCRdb reprocessed the PCR reads via MiXCR and lists one record per CDR3 protein. The repertoire holds almost 250,000 distinct CDR3 sequences, with 25% as singletons. The sample in question was PBMCs, obtained before TCRalphabeta/CD19-depleted stem cell transplant. These receptors came from a girl aged 2 to 9 with Fanconi anemia, due to receive a stem cell transplant.

The rearrangement links TRBV20-1 to TRBJ1-1, with unresolved D. This CDR3 has 11 amino acids. CDR1 is DFQATT and CDR2 is SNEGSKA in the germline V gene (reference sequence). The DNA of the CDR3 is TGCAGCTCTCTTATGAACACTGAAGCTTTCTTT. This codes for CSSLMNTEAFF.

This chain joins TRBV14 and TRBJ2-7; a weak D match, TRBD1 (6 bases). Per germline, CDR1 SGHDN and CDR2 FVKESK. The CDR3 sequence is 14 residues long. The V gene lost 10 bases and the J gene lost 0 bases, with 16 bases spanning the gap. The CDR3 loop is CATSTGLLSYEQYF. In DNA, the CDR3 is TGTGCCACCTCGACAGGCCTCCTCTCCTACGAGCAGTACTTC.

This clonotype has a count of ten or more. This rearrangement joins TRBV15 to TRBJ2-3, with 13 bases matching TRBD2. Germline V CDR1 and CDR2: LNHNV, YYDKDF (reference sequence). After removal of 0 bases from V and 1 base from J, the junction contained 10 bases not matched to a gene. The CDR3 extends over 20 amino acids. The CDR3 protein is CATSRDPHSGTSGGTDTQYF. The CDR3 DNA reads as TGTGCCACCAGCAGAGACCCTCACTCCGGGACTAGCGGGGGCACAGATACGCAGTATTTT.

This clonotype was detected many times. V and J are TRBV19 and TRBJ2-4; D is ambiguous. The CDR3 loop spans 14 amino acids. Germline values: CDR1 LNHDA, CDR2 SQIVND (reference sequence). The V end lost 5 bases, the J end lost 2 bases, and 10 bases lay between the germline ends. The CDR3: CASSRGSSKNIQYF. In nucleotides, the CDR3 is TGTGCCAGTAGTCGTGGCAGCTCCAAAAACATTCAGTACTTC.

This clonotype has a count of ten or more. The rearrangement joins TRBV12-3 or TRBV12-4 to TRBJ1-2; D gene ambiguous. V shed 6 bases and J shed 2 bases, with 10 bases lying between them. The CDR3 runs to 13 residues. CDR3 amino acids: CASRLTENYGYTF. DNA of the CDR3: TGTGCCAGCAGGCTTACAGAGAACTATGGCTACACCTTC.

V and J are TRBV7-3 and TRBJ2-1; TRBD2 matches 7 bases. The CDR3 runs 14 residues. The V and J ends lost 2 bases and 6 bases, in that order; junction bases with no gene match: 4. Per germline, CDR1 SGHTA and CDR2 FQGTGA. CDR3 in amino acids: CASSLDTSANEQFF. For the CDR3, the DNA is TGTGCCAGCAGCTTAGACACTAGCGCCAATGAGCAGTTCTTC.